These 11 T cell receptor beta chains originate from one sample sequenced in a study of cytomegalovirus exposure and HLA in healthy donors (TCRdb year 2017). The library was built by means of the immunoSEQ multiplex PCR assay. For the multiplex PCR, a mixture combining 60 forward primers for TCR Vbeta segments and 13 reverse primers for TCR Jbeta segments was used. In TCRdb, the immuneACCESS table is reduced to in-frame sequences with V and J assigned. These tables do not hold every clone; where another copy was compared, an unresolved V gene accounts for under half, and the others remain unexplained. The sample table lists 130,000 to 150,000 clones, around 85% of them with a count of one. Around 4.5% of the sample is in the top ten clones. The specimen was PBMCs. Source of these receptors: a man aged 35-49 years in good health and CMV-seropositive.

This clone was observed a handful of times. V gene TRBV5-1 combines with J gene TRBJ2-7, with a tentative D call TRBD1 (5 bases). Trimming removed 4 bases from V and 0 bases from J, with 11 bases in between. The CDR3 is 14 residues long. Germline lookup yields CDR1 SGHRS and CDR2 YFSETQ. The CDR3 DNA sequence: TGCGCCAGCAGCCCCTGGGGCCTCTCCTACGAGCAGTACTTC. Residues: CASSPWGLSYEQYF.

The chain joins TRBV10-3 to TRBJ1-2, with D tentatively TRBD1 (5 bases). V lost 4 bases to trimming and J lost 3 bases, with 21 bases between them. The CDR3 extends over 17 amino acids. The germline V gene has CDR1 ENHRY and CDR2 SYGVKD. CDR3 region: CAISAPGGQGPDYGYTF. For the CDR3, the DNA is TGTGCCATCAGTGCGCCCGGTGGGCAGGGCCCCGACTATGGCTACACCTTC.

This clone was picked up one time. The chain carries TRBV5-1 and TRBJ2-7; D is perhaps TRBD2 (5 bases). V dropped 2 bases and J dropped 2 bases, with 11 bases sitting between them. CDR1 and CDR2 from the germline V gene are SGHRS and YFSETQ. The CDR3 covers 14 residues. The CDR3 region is CASSFGGSTYEQYF. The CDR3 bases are TGCGCCAGCAGCTTCGGAGGCAGTACCTACGAGCAGTACTTC.

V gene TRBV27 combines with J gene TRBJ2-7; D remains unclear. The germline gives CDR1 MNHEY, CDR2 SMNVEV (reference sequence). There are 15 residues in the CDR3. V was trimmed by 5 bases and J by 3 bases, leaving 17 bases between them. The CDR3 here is CASSTVGGAYYEQYF. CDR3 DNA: TGTGCCAGCAGTACCGTTGGCGGAGCCTACTACGAGCAGTACTTC.

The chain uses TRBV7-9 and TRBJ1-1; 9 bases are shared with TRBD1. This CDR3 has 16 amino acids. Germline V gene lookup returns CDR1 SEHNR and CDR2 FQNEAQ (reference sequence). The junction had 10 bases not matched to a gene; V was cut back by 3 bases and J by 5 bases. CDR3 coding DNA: TGTGCCAGCAGCTTGGGGACAGGGATGGTGGAAACTGAAGCTTTCTTT. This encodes CASSLGTGMVETEAFF.

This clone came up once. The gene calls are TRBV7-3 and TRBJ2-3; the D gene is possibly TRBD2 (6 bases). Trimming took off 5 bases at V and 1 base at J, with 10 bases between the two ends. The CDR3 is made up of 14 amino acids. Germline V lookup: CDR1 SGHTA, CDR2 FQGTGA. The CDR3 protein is CASSRRGGTDTQYF. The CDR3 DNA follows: TGTGCCAGCAGCCGGAGGGGCGGCACAGATACGCAGTATTTT.

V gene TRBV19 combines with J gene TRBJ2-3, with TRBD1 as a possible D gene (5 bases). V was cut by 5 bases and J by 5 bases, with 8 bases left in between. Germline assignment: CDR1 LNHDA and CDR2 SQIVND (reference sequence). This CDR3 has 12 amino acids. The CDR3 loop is CASSSQGDTQYF. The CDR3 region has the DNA TGTGCCAGTAGTTCCCAGGGAGATACGCAGTATTTT.

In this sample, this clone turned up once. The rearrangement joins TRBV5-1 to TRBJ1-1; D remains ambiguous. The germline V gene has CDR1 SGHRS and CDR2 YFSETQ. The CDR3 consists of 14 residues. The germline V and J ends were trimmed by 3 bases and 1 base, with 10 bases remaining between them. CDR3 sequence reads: CASSSDGANTEAFF. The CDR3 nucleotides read TGCGCCAGCAGCTCCGACGGAGCGAACACTGAAGCTTTCTTT.

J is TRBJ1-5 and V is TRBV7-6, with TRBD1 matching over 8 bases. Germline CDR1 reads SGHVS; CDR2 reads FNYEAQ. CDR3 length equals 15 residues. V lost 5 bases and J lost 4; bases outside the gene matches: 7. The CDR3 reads CASSLRTGINQPQHF. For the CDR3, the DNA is TGTGCCAGCAGCCTTAGGACAGGGATTAATCAGCCCCAGCATTTT.

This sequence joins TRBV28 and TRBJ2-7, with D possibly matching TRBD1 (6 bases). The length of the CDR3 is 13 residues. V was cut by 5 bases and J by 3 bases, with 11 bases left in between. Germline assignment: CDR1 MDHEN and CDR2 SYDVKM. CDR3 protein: CASSQGRIYEQYF. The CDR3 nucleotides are TGTGCCAGCAGTCAGGGGCGTATCTACGAGCAGTACTTC.

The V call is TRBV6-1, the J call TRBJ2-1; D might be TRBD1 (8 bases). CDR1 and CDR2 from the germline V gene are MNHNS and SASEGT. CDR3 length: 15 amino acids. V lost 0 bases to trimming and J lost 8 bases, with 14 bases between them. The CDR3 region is CASSEARTGRDEQFF. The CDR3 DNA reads TGTGCCAGCAGTGAAGCGCGGACAGGGAGGGATGAGCAGTTCTTC.